Each of the 24 T cell receptor beta chains below was sequenced from the same sample in a study of cytomegalovirus exposure and HLA in healthy donors. The PCR ran on 60 Vbeta and 13 Jbeta primers. The repertoire was sequenced with immunoSEQ multiplex PCR; TCRdb's copy has only in-frame clones and lacks some. The table has just over 200,000 clones, around four fifths seen once. Sequenced sample: PBMCs. These receptors were obtained from a woman aged 40-49 years in good health and CMV-seronegative.

In nucleotides, the CDR3 is TGTGCCAGCAGCTATGCCATTATTGGGAGTACACATGAGCAGTTCTTC. Translation gives CASSYAIIGSTHEQFF. V usage is TRBV7-3 and J usage is TRBJ2-1, with a weak D call TRBD2 (5 bases). The CDR3 length is 16 residues. CDR1 SGHTA and CDR2 FQGTGA come from the germline V gene. V gave up 4 bases and J gave up 8 bases, with 21 bases separating them.

The V call is TRBV5-1, the J call TRBJ2-2; possible D gene TRBD2, 5 bases. The V gene's germline CDR1 is SGHRS and CDR2 YFSETQ. The CDR3 is made up of 14 amino acids. V was shortened by 5 bases and J by 6 bases, with 14 bases between the two germline ends. The CDR3 bases are TGCGCCAGCAGTCGAGGTCCGGGATCCGGGGAGCTGTTTTTT. Translation: CASSRGPGSGELFF.

V gene TRBV10-2 combines with J gene TRBJ2-1; TRBD1 agrees at 10 bases. The CDR3 runs to 15 residues. Losses at the gene ends were 4 bases for V and 8 bases for J; bases not matched to a gene: 8. From germline, CDR1 is WSHSY and CDR2 SAAADI. The CDR3 protein is CASSAGTGARDEQFF. The DNA for the CDR3 is TGCGCCAGCAGTGCCGGGACAGGGGCTAGGGATGAGCAGTTCTTC.

This clone came up a few times. As DNA, the CDR3 is TGTGCCAGTAGTGGGGGGAGCTCTGGAAACACCATATATTTT. It codes for CASSGGSSGNTIYF. The chain links TRBV19 to TRBJ1-3, with TRBD1 as a possible D gene (5 bases). Trimming pared 5 bases from V and 0 bases from J, leaving 8 bases between. The length of the CDR3 is 14 residues. Germline assignment: CDR1 LNHDA and CDR2 SQIVND (reference sequence).

The rearrangement links TRBV7-9 to TRBJ1-6, with D unclear. CDR1 SEHNR and CDR2 FQNEAQ come from the germline V gene (reference sequence). With 5 bases removed from V and 0 bases from J, the gap between germline ends came to 20 bases. The CDR3 sequence is 19 residues long. The CDR3 DNA sequence: TGTGCCAGCAGCCGCGGGGTGGGAGCACTAAGCTCCTATAATTCACCCCTCCACTTT. Translating gives CASSRGVGALSSYNSPLHF.

This chain links TRBV19 with TRBJ1-1; D call uncertain. The CDR3 extends over 14 amino acids. Germline CDR1 and CDR2: LNHDA and SQIVND (reference sequence). Trimming cost V 7 bases and J 7 bases, with 19 bases left between them. The CDR3 loop is CASTSHLDRSEAFF. The CDR3 bases are TGTGCCAGTACGAGCCACCTAGACCGTAGTGAAGCTTTCTTT.

The chain joins TRBV7-2 to TRBJ1-2, with D maybe TRBD1 (5 bases). V was pared by 5 bases and J by 6 bases, with 13 bases between. The CDR3 contains 13 residues. Germline V gene sequence: CDR1 SGHTA, CDR2 FQGNSA. The CDR3 nucleotides read TGTGCCAGCAGCCTCCTAGGGGTGCATGGCTACACCTTC. This sequence encodes CASSLLGVHGYTF.

This rearrangement joins TRBV7-9 to TRBJ1-2, with 10 bases matching TRBD1. This CDR3 has 15 amino acids. The germline CDR1 and CDR2 sequences are SEHNR and FQNEAQ (reference sequence). Trimming took 5 bases from V and 4 from J; bases not matched to a gene: 7. The CDR3 bases are TGTGCCAGCAGCCCGGGACAGGGGTACATCTATGGCTACACCTTC. This translates into CASSPGQGYIYGYTF.

The rearrangement joins TRBV5-1 to TRBJ2-1; TRBD2 matches 7 bases. The CDR3 contains 16 residues. The V segment lost 3 bases and the J segment 8 bases; nucleotides outside the gene matches: 14. The germline V gene encodes CDR1 SGHRS and CDR2 YFSETQ. The DNA for the CDR3 is TGCGCCAGCAGCTACCTGGGGAGCGGGGTTGTTCATGAGCAGTTCTTC. Protein sequence: CASSYLGSGVVHEQFF.

V usage is TRBV19 and J usage is TRBJ2-2; D is ambiguous. Trimming removed 3 bases at V and 5 bases at J, with 10 bases between. Germline CDR1 reads LNHDA; CDR2 reads SQIVND (reference sequence). The CDR3 runs to 14 residues. DNA for the CDR3: TGTGCCAGTAGTATGGGCAGCTTGACCGGGGAGCTGTTTTTT. The encoded protein is CASSMGSLTGELFF.

The chain's CDR3 is CASSLMGQDNIQYF. The CDR3 nucleotides are TGTGCCAGCAGCTTAATGGGACAAGATAATATTCAGTACTTC. The chain links TRBV5-8 to TRBJ2-7; D is perhaps TRBD1 (6 bases). The ends were cut back, 2 bases at V and 10 bases at J, with 19 bases in the middle. Germline-derived CDR1 and CDR2 are SGHTS and YDEGEE. The CDR3 contains 14 residues.

This clone was picked up a small number of times. The chain employs TRBV30 and TRBJ2-3; 9 bases fit TRBD2. V was pared by 2 bases and J by 1 base, with 4 bases of the junction left unmatched. Germline V gene data show CDR1 as GTSNPN and CDR2 as SVGIG (reference sequence). CDR3 length: 15 amino acids. In nucleotides, the CDR3 is TGTGCCTGGAGTCCGGGACTAGCCCGCACAGATACGCAGTATTTT. Protein sequence: CAWSPGLARTDTQYF.

This chain joins TRBV28 and TRBJ1-1, with D uncertain. The CDR3 length is 13 residues. V lost 3 bases, J lost 8 bases, and 13 bases lay in between. Germline V gives CDR1 MDHEN, CDR2 SYDVKM. This CDR3 reads CASSFPQRREAFF. In nucleotides, the CDR3 is TGTGCCAGCAGTTTTCCGCAGCGTCGGGAAGCTTTCTTT.

This chain uses TRBV29-1 with TRBJ1-2; no clear D gene. Germline V gives CDR1 SQVTM, CDR2 ANQGSEA. Trimming removed 8 bases at V and 1 base at J, with 14 bases between. CDR3 length equals 13 residues. Here the CDR3 DNA reads TGCAGCTCAACCTCCGGGTTTAACTATGGCTACACCTTC. It encodes CSSTSGFNYGYTF.

The V and J genes are TRBV19 and TRBJ2-3, with TRBD2 matching 11 bases. CDR1 and CDR2 from the germline V gene are LNHDA and SQIVND (reference sequence). Trimming at V came to 8 bases and at J to 5 bases, leaving 3 bases not matched to a gene. This CDR3 contains 13 residues. CDR3 nucleotide sequence: TGTGCCAGTCAGACTAGCGGGGTAGATACGCAGTATTTT. This gives the protein CASQTSGVDTQYF.

The gene calls are TRBV28 and TRBJ2-7, with 10 bases aligning to TRBD1. Germline trimming cut 8 bases from V and 2 bases from J; bases unmatched to any gene: 6. The CDR3 length is 14 residues. CDR1 MDHEN and CDR2 SYDVKM come from the germline V gene. The DNA for the CDR3 is TGTGCCAGCCTCGGACAGGGGGTCACCTACGAGCAGTACTTC. It specifies CASLGQGVTYEQYF. Full variable domain (missing parts from reference TRBV28 and TRBJ2-7): DVKVTQSSRYLVKRTGEKVFLECVQDMDHENMFWYRQDPGLGLRLIYFSYDVKMKEKGDIPEGYSVSREKKERFSLILESASTNQTSMYLCASLGQGVTYEQYFGPGTRLTVT.

The chain has TRBV12-5 and TRBJ1-5; D unresolved. V was pared by 7 bases and J by 2 bases, with 15 bases between. This CDR3 has 15 amino acids. Germline-derived CDR1 and CDR2 are LGHNT and FRNRAP. The CDR3 DNA follows: TGTGCTAGTGTGGGCGACCCGGTAGGCAATCAGCCCCAGCATTTT. Residues: CASVGDPVGNQPQHF. Supplemented by reference TRBV12-5 and TRBJ1-5, the full variable domain reads DARVTQTPRHKVTEMGQEVTMRCQPILGHNTVFWYRQTMMQGLELLAYFRNRAPLDDSGMPKDRFSAEMPDATLATLKIQPSEPRDSAVYFCASVGDPVGNQPQHFGDGTRLSIL.

V and J are TRBV27 and TRBJ2-7, with TRBD2 matching 11 bases. Per germline, CDR1 MNHEY and CDR2 SMNVEV (reference sequence). CDR3 size: 15 residues. Trimming took 2 bases from V and 4 from J; bases not matched to a gene: 4. CDR3 DNA: TGTGCCAGCAGTTTACTAGCGGGAGGTATATACGAGCAGTACTTC. It specifies CASSLLAGGIYEQYF.

The chain employs TRBV2 and TRBJ1-1; TRBD1 might be the D (6 bases). Trimming removed 6 bases from V and 0 bases from J, with 11 bases in between. The CDR3 is made up of 14 amino acids. The germline V gene has CDR1 SNHLY and CDR2 FYNNEI. In nucleotides, the CDR3 is TGTGCCAGCAGACAGACAGGCATGAACACTGAAGCTTTCTTT. This codes for CASRQTGMNTEAFF.

This rearrangement joins TRBV30 to TRBJ1-3; tentatively, D is TRBD1 (6 bases). V gave up 5 bases and J gave up 4 bases, with 15 bases separating them. Per the germline V gene, CDR1 is GTSNPN and CDR2 is SVGIG (reference sequence). There are 14 residues in the CDR3. The CDR3: CAWEGGGRGNTIYF. CDR3 sequence (DNA): TGTGCCTGGGAGGGGGGGGGAAGAGGAAACACCATATATTTT.

V and J are TRBV29-1 and TRBJ1-2, with 10 bases aligning to TRBD1. J was trimmed by 8 bases and V by 6 bases; bases with no gene match: 3. This CDR3 has 11 residues. CDR1 and CDR2 from the germline V gene are SQVTM and ANQGSEA. The CDR3 DNA reads as TGCAGCGTAGGACAGGGGGGCGGCTACACCTTC. Amino acid sequence: CSVGQGGGYTF. The full variable domain, with the rest looked up from reference TRBV29-1 and TRBJ1-2, is SAVISQKPSRDICQRGTSLTIQCQVDSQVTMMFWYRQQPGQSLTLIATANQGSEATYESGFVIDKFPISRPNLTFSTLTVSNMSPEDSSIYLCSVGQGGGYTFGSGTRLTVV.

This chain connects TRBV6-5 to TRBJ1-4, with a tentative D call TRBD1 (6 bases). This CDR3 has 15 residues. The V gene lost 7 bases and the J gene lost 9 bases, with 21 bases spanning the gap. CDR1 MNHEY and CDR2 SVGAGI come from the germline V gene. CDR3 region: CASITRPRDIQKLFF. CDR3 coding DNA: TGTGCCAGCATCACACGACCCCGGGACATCCAAAAACTGTTTTTT.

The chain employs TRBV27 and TRBJ2-7; 7 bases are a match to TRBD1. The CDR3 consists of 18 residues. Germline CDR1 MNHEY, CDR2 SMNVEV (reference sequence). Trimming cost V 5 bases and J 3 bases; bases outside gene matches: 19. The CDR3 DNA sequence: TGTGCCAGCAGTCCGAGCCCCTTCGGGACAGCCGGAGACTACGAGCAGTACTTC. Its translation: CASSPSPFGTAGDYEQYF.

This clone appeared a few times. The chain links TRBV27 to TRBJ2-1, with 12 bases identical to TRBD2. The CDR3 is made up of 15 amino acids. Looked up from germline, CDR1 is MNHEY and CDR2 is SMNVEV (reference sequence). Germline trimming cut 2 bases from V and 7 bases from J; bases unmatched to any gene: 3. In DNA, the CDR3 is TGTGCCAGCAGTTTACGGGGACTAGCGGGTAATGAGCAGTTCTTC. The encoded protein is CASSLRGLAGNEQFF.